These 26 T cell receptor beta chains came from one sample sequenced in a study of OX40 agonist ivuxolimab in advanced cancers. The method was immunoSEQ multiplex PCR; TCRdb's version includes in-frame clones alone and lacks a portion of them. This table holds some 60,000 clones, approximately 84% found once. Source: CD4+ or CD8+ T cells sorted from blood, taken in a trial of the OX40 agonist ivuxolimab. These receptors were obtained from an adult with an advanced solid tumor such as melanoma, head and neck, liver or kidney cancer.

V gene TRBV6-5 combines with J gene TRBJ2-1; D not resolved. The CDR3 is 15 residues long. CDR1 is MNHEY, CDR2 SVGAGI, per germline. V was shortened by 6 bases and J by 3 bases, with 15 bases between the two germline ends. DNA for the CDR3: TGTGCCAGCAGCCCACCTGCGGTCCGCTACAATGAGCAGTTCTTC. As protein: CASSPPAVRYNEQFF.

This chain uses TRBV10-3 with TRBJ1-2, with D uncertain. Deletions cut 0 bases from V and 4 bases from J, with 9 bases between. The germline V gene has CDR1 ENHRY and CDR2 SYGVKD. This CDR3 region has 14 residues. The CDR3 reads CAISESGPRYGYTF. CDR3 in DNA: TGTGCCATCAGTGAGTCTGGACCGCGCTATGGCTACACCTTC.

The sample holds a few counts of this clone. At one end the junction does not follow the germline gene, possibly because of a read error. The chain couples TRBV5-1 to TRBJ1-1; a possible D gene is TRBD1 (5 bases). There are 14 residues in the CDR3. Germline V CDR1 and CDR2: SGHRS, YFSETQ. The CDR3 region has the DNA TGCGCCAGCAGCGGGCCCGGACAAGTTACTGTAGCTTTCTTT. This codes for CASSGPGQVTVAFF.

CDR3 bases: TGTGCCAGCAGTCCGGGACAGCTCTCTGGGGCCAACGTCCTGACTTTC. Translation gives CASSPGQLSGANVLTF. The chain links TRBV27 to TRBJ2-6, with TRBD1 identical over 7 bases. With 5 bases clipped from V and 0 bases from J, the junction kept 4 bases outside the gene matches. The CDR3 is 16 amino acids. CDR1 is MNHEY, CDR2 SMNVEV, per germline (reference sequence).

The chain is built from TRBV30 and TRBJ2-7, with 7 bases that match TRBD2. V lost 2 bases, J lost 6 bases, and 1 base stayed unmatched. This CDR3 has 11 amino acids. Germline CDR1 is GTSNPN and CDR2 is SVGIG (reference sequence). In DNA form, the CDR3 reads TGTGCCTGGAGTACGGGGGGCGAGCAGTACTTC. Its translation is CAWSTGGEQYF.

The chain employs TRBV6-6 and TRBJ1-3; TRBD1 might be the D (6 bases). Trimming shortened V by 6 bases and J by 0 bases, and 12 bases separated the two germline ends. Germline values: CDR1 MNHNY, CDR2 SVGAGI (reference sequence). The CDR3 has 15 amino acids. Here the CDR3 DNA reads TGTGCCAGCAGCCCTAGGGGGAACTCTGGAAACACCATATATTTT. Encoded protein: CASSPRGNSGNTIYF.

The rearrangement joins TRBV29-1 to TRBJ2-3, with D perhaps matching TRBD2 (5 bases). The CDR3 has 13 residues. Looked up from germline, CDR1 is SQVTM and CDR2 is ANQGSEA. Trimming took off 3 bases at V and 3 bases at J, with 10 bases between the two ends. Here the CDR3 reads CSVESPGTDTQYF. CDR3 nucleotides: TGCAGCGTTGAGTCCCCGGGGACAGATACGCAGTATTTT.

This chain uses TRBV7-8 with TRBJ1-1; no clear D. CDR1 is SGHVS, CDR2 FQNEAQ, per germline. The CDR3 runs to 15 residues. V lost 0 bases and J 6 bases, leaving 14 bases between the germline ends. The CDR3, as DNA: TGTGCCAGCAGCTTAGCCGGGCGTGTTGCACCTGAAGCTTTCTTT. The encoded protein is CASSLAGRVAPEAFF.

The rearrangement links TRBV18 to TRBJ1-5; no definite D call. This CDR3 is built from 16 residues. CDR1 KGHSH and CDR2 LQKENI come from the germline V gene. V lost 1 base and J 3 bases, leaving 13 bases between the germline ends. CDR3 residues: CASSPQSGTNNQPQHF. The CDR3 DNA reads TGTGCCAGCTCACCACAATCGGGCACAAACAATCAGCCCCAGCATTTT.

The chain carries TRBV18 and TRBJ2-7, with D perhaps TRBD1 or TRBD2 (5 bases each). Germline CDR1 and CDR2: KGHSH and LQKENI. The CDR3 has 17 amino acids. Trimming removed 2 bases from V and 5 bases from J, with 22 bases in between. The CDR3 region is CASSPKTSPGTRNEQYF. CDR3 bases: TGTGCCAGCTCACCAAAGACGAGCCCGGGGACCCGAAACGAGCAGTACTTC.

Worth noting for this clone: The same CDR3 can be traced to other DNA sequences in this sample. CDR3 loop: CASSLVGGEAFF. The CDR3 DNA is TGTGCCAGCAGCTTGGTAGGGGGTGAAGCTTTCTTT. The chain uses TRBV5-6 and TRBJ1-1; D is possibly TRBD1 (6 bases). The CDR3 is 12 amino acids. Trimming took 0 bases from V and 7 from J, leaving 7 bases between them. The V gene's germline CDR1 is SGHDT and CDR2 YYEEEE.

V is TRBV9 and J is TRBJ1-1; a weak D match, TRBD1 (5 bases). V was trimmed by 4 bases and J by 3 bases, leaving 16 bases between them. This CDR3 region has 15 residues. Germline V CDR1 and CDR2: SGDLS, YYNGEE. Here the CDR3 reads CASSPRPGGDTEAFF. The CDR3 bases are TGTGCCAGCAGCCCTAGGCCAGGAGGGGACACTGAAGCTTTCTTT.

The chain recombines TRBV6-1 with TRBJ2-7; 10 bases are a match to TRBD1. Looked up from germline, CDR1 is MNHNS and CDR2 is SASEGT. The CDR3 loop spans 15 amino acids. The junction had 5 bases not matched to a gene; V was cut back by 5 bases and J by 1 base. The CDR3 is CASSPTGGLSYEQYF. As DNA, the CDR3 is TGTGCCAGCAGTCCGACAGGGGGCCTATCCTACGAGCAGTACTTC.

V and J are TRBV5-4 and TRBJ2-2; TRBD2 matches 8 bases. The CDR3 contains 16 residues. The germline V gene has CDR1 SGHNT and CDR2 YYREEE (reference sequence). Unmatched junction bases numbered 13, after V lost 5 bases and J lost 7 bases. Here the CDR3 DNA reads TGTGCCAGCAGTCCCGGGGGTTTGCGGGAGGTCGGGGAGCTGTTTTTT. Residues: CASSPGGLREVGELFF.

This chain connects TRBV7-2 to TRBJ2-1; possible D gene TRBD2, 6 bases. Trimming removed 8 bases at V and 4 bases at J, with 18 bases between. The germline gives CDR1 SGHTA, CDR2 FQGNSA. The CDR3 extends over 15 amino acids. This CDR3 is CASWRAPVGYNEQFF. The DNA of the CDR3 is TGTGCCAGCTGGAGGGCCCCCGTGGGATACAATGAGCAGTTCTTC.

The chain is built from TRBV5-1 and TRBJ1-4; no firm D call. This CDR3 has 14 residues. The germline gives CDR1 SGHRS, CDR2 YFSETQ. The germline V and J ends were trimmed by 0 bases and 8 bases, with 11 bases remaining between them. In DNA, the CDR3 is TGCGCCAGCAGCTTGGCAGGTCGAGGGGAAAAACTGTTTTTT. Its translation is CASSLAGRGEKLFF.

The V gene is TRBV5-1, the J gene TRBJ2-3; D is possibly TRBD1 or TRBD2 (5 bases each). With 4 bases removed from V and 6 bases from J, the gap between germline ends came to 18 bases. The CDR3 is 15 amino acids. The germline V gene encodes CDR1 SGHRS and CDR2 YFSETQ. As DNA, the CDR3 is TGCGCCAGCAGCACGGGACCGAGGTCGGCCGATACGCAGTATTTT. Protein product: CASSTGPRSADTQYF.

Written as DNA, the CDR3 is TGTGCCAGCAGGGCGGGACTAGCGGGAGAATACGAGCAGTACTTC. Its translation is CASRAGLAGEYEQYF. V usage is TRBV2 and J usage is TRBJ2-7, with 14 bases that match TRBD2. This CDR3 comprises 15 residues. Germline V gene lookup returns CDR1 SNHLY and CDR2 FYNNEI. V lost 6 bases, J lost 4 bases, and 5 bases stayed unmatched.

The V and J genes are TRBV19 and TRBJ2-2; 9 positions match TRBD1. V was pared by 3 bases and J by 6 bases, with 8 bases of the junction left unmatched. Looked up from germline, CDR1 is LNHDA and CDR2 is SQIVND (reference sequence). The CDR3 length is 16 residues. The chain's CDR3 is CASSIQPGQGSGELFF. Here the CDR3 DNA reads TGTGCCAGTAGTATCCAGCCGGGACAGGGATCCGGGGAGCTGTTTTTT. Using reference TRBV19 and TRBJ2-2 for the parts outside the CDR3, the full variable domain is DGGITQSPKYLFRKEGQNVTLSCEQNLNHDAMYWYRQDPGQGLRLIYYSQIVNDFQKGDIAEGYSVSREKKESFPLTVTSAQKNPTAFYLCASSIQPGQGSGELFFGEGSRLTVL.

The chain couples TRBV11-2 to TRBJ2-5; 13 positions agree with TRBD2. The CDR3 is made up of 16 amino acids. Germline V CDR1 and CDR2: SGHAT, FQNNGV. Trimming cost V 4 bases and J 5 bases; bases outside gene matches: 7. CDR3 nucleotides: TGTGCCAGCAGCTCCCGGACTAGCGGGAGCGCGGAGACCCAGTACTTC. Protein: CASSSRTSGSAETQYF.

The CDR3 region is CASSGQVNYEQYF. CDR3 nucleotide sequence: TGTGCCAGCAGCGGACAGGTTAACTACGAGCAGTACTTC. The chain combines TRBV7-6 with TRBJ2-5; 7 nucleotides match TRBD1. The J call is uncertain, as TRBJ2-7 better fits the DNA end. CDR3 size: 13 residues. Per the germline V gene, CDR1 is SGHVS and CDR2 is FNYEAQ.

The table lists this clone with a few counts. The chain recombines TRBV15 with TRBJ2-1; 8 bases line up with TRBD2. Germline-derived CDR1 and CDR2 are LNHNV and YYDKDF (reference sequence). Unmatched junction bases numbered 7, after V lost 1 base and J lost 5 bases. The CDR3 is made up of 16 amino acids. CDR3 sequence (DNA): TGTGCCACCAGCAGAGGGGGCGGGGGGAGACACAATGAGCAGTTCTTC. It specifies CATSRGGGGRHNEQFF.

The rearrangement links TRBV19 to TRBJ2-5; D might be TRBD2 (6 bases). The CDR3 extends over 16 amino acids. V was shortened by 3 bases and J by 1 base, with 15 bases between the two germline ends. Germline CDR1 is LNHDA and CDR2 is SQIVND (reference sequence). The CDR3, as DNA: TGTGCCAGTAGTATTCTCACTAGCTGGGGCCAAGAGACCCAGTACTTC. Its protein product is CASSILTSWGQETQYF.

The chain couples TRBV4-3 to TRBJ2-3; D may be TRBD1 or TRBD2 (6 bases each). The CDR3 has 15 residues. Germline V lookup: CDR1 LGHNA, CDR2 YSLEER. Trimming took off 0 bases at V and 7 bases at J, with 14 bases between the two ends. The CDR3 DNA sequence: TGCGCCAGCAGCCAAGAAGAGGGGGGCATATATACGCAGTATTTT. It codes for CASSQEEGGIYTQYF.

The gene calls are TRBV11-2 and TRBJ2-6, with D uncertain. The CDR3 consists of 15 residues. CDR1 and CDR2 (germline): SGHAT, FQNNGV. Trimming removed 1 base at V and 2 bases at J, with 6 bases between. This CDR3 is CASSLAPTGANVLTF. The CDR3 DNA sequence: TGTGCCAGCAGCTTAGCCCCTACTGGGGCCAACGTCCTGACTTTC.

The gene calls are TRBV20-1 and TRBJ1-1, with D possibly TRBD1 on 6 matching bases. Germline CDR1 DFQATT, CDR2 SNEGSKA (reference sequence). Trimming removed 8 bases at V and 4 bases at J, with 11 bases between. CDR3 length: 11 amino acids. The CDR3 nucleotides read TGCAGTCCACAGGGAAGCACTGAAGCTTTCTTT. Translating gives CSPQGSTEAFF.